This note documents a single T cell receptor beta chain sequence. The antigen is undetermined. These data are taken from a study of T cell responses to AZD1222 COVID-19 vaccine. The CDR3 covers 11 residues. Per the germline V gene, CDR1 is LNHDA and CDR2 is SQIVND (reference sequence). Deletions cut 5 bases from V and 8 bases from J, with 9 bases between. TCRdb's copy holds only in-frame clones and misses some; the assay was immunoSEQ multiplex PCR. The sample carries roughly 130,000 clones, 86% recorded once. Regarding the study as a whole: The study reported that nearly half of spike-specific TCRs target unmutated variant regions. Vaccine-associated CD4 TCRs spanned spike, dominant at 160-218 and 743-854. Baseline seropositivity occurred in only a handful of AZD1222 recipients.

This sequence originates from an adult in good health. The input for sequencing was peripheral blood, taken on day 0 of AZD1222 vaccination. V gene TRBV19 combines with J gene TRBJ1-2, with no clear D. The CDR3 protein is CASSSHVGYTF. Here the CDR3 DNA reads TGTGCCAGTAGTTCCCATGTCGGCTACACCTTC.